This T cell receptor (beta chain) was identified in a study of blood T cell repertoires in COVID-19. Overall study: Collection of acute and convalescent COVID-19 samples took place in the United States, Italy and Spain. T cells, B-cell-depleted T cells, or PBMCs provided the cDNA or gDNA that served as material.

As originally analysed: Estimation of nucleated cell counts was performed using reference gene primer amplification. The assay was immunoSEQ multiplex PCR, and TCRdb's table has in-frame clones only and misses some. The DNA was the basis for D and trimming; V, J and clone size are from that table. The sample lists some 280,000 clones, around 91% occurring once. Trimming removed 2 bases at V and 5 bases at J, with 16 bases between. Germline V lookup: CDR1 SGDLS, CDR2 YYNGEE. This CDR3 is 15 amino acids long. The TCR originated in a woman aged 55-70 years with acute or convalescent COVID-19. The J gene is TRBJ2-5, the V gene TRBV9, with TRBD2 as a possible D gene (5 bases). The sequenced sample was peripheral blood. CDR3 loop: CASSVSIRETETQYF. The CDR3 DNA reads as TGTGCCAGCAGCGTGTCTATTAGGGAGACGGAGACCCAGTACTTC.